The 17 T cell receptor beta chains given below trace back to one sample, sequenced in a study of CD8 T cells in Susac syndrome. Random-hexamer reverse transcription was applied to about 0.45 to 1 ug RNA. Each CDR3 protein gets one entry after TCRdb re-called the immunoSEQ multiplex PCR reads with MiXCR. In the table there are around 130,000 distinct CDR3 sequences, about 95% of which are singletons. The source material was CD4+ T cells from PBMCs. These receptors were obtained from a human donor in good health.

The CDR3 bases are TGCGCCAGCAGCTTGGCCGGAGCCGCCGAGCAGTACTTC. This encodes CASSLAGAAEQYF. This chain links TRBV5-1 with TRBJ2-7; the D is unclear. CDR1 and CDR2 (germline): SGHRS, YFSETQ. The CDR3 extends over 13 amino acids. V was cut by 0 bases and J by 6 bases, with 10 bases left in between.

Here the CDR3 DNA reads TGTGCCAGTGCTGACCGGGGTACGGGGTACGAGCAGTACTTC. Protein product: CASADRGTGYEQYF. The V and J genes are TRBV19 and TRBJ2-7; TRBD2 might be the D (5 bases). Trimming left V 8 bases short and J 4 bases short, with 18 bases between. The CDR3 has 14 amino acids. Germline loops: CDR1 LNHDA, CDR2 SQIVND (reference sequence).

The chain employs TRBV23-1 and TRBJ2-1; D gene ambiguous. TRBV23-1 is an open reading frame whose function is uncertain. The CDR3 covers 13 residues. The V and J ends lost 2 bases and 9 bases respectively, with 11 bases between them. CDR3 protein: CASSQTQPTEQFF. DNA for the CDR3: TGCGCCAGCAGTCAAACTCAGCCGACTGAGCAGTTCTTC.

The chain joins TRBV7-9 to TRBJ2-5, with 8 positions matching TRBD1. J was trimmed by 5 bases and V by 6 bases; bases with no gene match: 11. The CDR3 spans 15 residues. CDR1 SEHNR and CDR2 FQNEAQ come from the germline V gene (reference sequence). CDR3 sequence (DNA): TGTGCCAGCAGAACATTCGGACAGGGACAGGAGACCCAGTACTTC. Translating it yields CASRTFGQGQETQYF.

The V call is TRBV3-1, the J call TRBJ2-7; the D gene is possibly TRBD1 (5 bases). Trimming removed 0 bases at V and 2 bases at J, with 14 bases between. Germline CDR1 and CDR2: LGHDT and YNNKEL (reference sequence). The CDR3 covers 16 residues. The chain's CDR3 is CASSQEGALPPYEQYF. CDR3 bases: TGTGCCAGCAGCCAAGAAGGGGCCCTGCCTCCCTACGAGCAGTACTTC.

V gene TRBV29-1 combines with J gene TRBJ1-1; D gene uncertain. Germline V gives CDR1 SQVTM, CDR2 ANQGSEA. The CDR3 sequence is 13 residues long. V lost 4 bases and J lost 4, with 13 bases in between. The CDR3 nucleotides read TGCAGCGTTGGATCGGGGTACGGCACTGAAGCTTTCTTT. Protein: CSVGSGYGTEAFF.

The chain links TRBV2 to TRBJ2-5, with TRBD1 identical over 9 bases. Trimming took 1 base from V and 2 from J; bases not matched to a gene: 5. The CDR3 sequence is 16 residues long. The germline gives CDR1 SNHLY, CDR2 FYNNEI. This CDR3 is CASSEGGQGHQETQYF. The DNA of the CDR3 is TGTGCCAGCAGTGAAGGGGGACAGGGCCATCAAGAGACCCAGTACTTC.

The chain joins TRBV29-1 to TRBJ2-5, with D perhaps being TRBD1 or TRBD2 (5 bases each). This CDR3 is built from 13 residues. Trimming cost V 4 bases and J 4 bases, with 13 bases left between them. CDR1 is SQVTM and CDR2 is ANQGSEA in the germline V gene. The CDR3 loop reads CSVGEGLRETQYF. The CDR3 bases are TGCAGCGTTGGAGAGGGGTTGAGAGAGACCCAGTACTTC.

As DNA, the CDR3 is TGTGCCACCAGCAGAGAAAGCAGCCAAGAGACCCAGTACTTC. Translation gives CATSRESSQETQYF. The chain recombines TRBV15 with TRBJ2-5; no definite D call. The germline V and J ends were trimmed by 0 bases and 1 base, with 6 bases remaining between them. Germline V lookup: CDR1 LNHNV, CDR2 YYDKDF (reference sequence). CDR3 length: 14 residues.

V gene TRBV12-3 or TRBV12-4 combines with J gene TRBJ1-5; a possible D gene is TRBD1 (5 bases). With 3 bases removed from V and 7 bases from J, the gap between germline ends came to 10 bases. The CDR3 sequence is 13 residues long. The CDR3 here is CASSFGGRQPQHF. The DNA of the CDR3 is TGTGCCAGCAGTTTTGGGGGACGCCAGCCCCAGCATTTT.

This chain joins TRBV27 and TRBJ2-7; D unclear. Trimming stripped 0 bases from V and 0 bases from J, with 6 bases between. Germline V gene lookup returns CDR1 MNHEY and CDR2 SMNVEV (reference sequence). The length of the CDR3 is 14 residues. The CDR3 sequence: CASSLSRHSYEQYF. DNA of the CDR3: TGTGCCAGCAGTTTATCGCGCCACTCCTACGAGCAGTACTTC.

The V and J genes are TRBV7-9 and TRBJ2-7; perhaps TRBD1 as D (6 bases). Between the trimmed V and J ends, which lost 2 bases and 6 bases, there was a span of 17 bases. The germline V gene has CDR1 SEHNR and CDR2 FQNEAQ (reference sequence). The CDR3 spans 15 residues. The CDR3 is CASSLKGTGPSEQYF. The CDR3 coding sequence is TGTGCCAGCAGCTTAAAGGGAACAGGGCCCTCCGAGCAGTACTTC.

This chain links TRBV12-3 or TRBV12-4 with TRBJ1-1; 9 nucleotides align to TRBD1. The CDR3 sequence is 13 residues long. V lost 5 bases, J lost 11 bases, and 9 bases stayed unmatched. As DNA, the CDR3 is TGTGCCAGCAGTACGCGGACAGGGGTGCGGGCTTTCTTT. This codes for CASSTRTGVRAFF.

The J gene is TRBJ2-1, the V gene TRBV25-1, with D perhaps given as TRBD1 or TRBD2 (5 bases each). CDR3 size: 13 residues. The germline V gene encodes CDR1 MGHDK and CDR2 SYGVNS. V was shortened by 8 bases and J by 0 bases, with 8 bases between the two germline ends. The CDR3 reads CASGGFSYNEQFF. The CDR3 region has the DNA TGTGCCAGCGGGGGTTTCTCCTACAATGAGCAGTTCTTC. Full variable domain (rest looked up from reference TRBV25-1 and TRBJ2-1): EADIYQTPRYLVIGTGKKITLECSQTMGHDKMYWYQQDPGMELHLIHYSYGVNSTEKGDLSSESTVSRIRTEHFPLTLESARPSHTSQYLCASGGFSYNEQFFGPGTRLTVL.

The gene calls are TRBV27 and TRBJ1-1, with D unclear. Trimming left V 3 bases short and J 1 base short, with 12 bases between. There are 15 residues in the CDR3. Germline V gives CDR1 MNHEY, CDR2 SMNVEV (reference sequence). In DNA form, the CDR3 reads TGTGCCAGCAGTTTTCTCCGGGGTCCGAACACTGAAGCTTTCTTT. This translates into CASSFLRGPNTEAFF.

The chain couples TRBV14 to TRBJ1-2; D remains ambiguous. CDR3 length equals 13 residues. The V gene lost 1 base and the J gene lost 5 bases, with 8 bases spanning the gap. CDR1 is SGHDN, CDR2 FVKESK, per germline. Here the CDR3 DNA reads TGTGCCAGCAGCCAAGGGGAGGCTTATGGCTACACCTTC. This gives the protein CASSQGEAYGYTF. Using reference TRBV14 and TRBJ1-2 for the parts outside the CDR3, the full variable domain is EAGVTQFPSHSVIEKGQTVTLRCDPISGHDNLYWYRRVMGKEIKFLLHFVKESKQDESGMPNNRFLAERTGGTYSTLKVQPAELEDSGVYFCASSQGEAYGYTFGSGTRLTVV.

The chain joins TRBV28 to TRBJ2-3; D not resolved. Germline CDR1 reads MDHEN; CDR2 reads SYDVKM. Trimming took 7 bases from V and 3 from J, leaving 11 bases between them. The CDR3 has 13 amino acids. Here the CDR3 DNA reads TGTGCCAGCATGGTCCCTGGAACAGATACGCAGTATTTT. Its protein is CASMVPGTDTQYF.